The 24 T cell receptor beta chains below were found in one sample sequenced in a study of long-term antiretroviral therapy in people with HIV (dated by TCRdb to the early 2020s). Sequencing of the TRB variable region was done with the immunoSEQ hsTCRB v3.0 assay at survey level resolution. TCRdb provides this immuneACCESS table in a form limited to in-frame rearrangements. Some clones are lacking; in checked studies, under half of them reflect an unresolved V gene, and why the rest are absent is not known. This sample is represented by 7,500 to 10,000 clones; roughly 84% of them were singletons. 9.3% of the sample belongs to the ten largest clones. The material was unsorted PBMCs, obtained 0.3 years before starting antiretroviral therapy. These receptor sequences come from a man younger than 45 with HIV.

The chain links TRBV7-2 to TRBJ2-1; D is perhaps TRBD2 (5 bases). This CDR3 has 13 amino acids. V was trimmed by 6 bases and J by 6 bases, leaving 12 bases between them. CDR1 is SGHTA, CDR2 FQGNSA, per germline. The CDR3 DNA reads TGTGCCAGCAGATCCCCCGGGGTCAATGAGCAGTTCTTC. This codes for CASRSPGVNEQFF.

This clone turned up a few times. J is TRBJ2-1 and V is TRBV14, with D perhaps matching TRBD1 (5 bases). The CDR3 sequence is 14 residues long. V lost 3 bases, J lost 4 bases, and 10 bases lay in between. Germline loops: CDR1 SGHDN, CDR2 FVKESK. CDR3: CASSQFDSYNEQFF. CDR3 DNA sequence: TGTGCCAGCAGCCAGTTTGACAGTTACAATGAGCAGTTCTTC.

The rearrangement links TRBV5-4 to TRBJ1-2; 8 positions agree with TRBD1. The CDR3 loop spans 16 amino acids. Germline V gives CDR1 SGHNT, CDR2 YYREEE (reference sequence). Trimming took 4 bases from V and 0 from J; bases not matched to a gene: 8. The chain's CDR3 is CASSRVATGANYGYTF. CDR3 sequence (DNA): TGTGCCAGCAGCAGAGTAGCGACAGGGGCTAACTATGGCTACACCTTC.

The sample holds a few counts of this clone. CDR3 DNA sequence: TGTGCCTGGAGTGGGGGACACTTCCAAGAGACCCAGTACTTC. The encoded protein is CAWSGGHFQETQYF. This chain links TRBV30 with TRBJ2-5; D may be TRBD1 (6 bases). Germline values: CDR1 GTSNPN, CDR2 SVGIG (reference sequence). Trimming cost V 1 base and J 1 base, with 10 bases left between them. This CDR3 comprises 14 residues.

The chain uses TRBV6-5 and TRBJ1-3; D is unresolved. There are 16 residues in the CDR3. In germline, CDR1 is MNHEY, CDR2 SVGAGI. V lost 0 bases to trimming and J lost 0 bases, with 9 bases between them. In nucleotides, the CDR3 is TGTGCCAGCAGTTACTCGATCGGGAACTCTGGAAACACCATATATTTT. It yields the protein CASSYSIGNSGNTIYF.

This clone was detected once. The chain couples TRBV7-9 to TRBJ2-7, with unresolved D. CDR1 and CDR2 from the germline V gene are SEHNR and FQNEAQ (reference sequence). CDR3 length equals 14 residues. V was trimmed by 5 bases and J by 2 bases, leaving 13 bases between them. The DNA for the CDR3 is TGTGCCAGCAGCGCACCATTCCTTACCTACGAGCAGTACTTC. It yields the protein CASSAPFLTYEQYF.

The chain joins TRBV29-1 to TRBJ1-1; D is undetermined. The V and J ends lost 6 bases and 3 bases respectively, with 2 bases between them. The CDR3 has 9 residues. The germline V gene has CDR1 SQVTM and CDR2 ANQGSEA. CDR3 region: CSVDTEAFF. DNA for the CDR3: TGCAGCGTCGACACTGAAGCTTTCTTT.

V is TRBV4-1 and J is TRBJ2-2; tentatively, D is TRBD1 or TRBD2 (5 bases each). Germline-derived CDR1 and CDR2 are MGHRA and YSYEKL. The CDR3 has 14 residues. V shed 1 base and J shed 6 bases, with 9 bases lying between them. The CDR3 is CASSQVREPGELFF. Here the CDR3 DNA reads TGCGCCAGCAGCCAAGTCAGGGAGCCCGGGGAGCTGTTTTTT.

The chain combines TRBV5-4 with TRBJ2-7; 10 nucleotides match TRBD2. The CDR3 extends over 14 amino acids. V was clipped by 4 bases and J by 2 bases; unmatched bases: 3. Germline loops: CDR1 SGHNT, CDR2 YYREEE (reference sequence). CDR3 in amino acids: CASSTGLAAYEQYF. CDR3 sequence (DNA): TGTGCCAGCAGCACAGGACTAGCGGCCTACGAGCAGTACTTC.

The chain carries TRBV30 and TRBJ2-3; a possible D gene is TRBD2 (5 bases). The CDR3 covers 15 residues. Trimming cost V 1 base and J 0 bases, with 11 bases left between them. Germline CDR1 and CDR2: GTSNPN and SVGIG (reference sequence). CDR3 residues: CAWSGAGLSTDTQYF. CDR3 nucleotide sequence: TGTGCCTGGAGTGGGGCGGGCCTTAGCACAGATACGCAGTATTTT. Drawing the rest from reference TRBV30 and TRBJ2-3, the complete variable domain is SQTIHQWPATLVQPVGSPLSLECTVEGTSNPNLYWYRQAAGRGLQLLFYSVGIGQISSEVPQNLSASRPQDRQFILSSKKLLLSDSGFYLCAWSGAGLSTDTQYFGPGTRLTVL.

CDR3 nucleotides: TGTGCCAGCCATCCCGGGGGCGGCTCTGGAAACACCATATATTTT. It yields the protein CASHPGGGSGNTIYF. The chain combines TRBV25-1 with TRBJ1-3; possible D gene TRBD1, 6 bases. V was clipped by 8 bases and J by 0 bases, with 14 bases between them. Germline V CDR1 and CDR2: MGHDK, SYGVNS. The CDR3 sequence is 15 residues long. The whole variable domain, remainder taken from reference TRBV25-1 and TRBJ1-3, is EADIYQTPRYLVIGTGKKITLECSQTMGHDKMYWYQQDPGMELHLIHYSYGVNSTEKGDLSSESTVSRIRTEHFPLTLESARPSHTSQYLCASHPGGGSGNTIYFGEGSWLTVV.

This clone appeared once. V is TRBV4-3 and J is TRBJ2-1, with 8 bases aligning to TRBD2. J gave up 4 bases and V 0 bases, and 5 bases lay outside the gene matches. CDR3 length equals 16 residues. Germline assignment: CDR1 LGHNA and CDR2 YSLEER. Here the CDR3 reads CASSQESAGGYNEQFF. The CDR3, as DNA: TGCGCCAGCAGCCAAGAATCGGCGGGAGGATACAATGAGCAGTTCTTC.

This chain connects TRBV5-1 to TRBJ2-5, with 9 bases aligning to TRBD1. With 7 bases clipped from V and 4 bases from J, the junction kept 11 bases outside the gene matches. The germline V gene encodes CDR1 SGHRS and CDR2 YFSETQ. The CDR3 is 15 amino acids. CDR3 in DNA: TGCGCCAGCGGCCCGGGACAGGGATTGGGAGAGACCCAGTACTTC. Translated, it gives CASGPGQGLGETQYF.

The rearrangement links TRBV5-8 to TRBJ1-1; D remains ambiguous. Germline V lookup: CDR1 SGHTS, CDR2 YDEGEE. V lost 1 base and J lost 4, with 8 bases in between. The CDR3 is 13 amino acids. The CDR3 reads CASSLITGTEAFF. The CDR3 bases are TGTGCCAGCAGCTTGATCACCGGCACTGAAGCTTTCTTT.

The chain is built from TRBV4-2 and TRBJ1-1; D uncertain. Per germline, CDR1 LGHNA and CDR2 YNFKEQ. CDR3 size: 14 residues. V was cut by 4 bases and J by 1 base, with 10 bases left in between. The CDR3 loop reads CASSPPGGNTEAFF. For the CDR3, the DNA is TGTGCCAGCAGCCCCCCCGGAGGGAACACTGAAGCTTTCTTT.

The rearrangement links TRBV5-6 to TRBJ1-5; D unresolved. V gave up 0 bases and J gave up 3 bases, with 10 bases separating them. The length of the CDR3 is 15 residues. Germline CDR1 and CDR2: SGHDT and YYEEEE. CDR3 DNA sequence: TGTGCCAGCAGCTTGGGTGCAGGCGTCAATCAGCCCCAGCATTTT. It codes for CASSLGAGVNQPQHF.

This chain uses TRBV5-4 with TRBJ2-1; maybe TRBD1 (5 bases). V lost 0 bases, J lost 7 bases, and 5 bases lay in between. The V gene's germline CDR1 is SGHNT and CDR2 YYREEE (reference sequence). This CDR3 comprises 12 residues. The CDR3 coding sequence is TGTGCCAGCAGCTTGGACAGGAATGAGCAGTTCTTC. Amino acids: CASSLDRNEQFF.

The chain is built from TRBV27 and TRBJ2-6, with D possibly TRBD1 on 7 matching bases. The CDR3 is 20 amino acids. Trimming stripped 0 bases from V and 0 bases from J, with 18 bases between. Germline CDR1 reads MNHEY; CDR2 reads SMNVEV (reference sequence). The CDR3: CASSLSTRDRYRSGANVLTF. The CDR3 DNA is TGTGCCAGCAGTTTATCCACGCGGGACAGATACCGCTCTGGGGCCAACGTCCTGACTTTC.

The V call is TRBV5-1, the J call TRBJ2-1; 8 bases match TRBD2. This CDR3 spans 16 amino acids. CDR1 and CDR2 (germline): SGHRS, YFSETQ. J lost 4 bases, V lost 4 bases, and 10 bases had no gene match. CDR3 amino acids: CASSLYRGGGYNEQFF. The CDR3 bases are TGCGCCAGCAGCCTTTATCGGGGGGGAGGGTACAATGAGCAGTTCTTC.

The CDR3 region is CASSVQGARADTQYF. CDR3 DNA sequence: TGTGCCAGCAGCGTCCAGGGGGCGCGTGCAGATACGCAGTATTTT. V gene TRBV7-2 combines with J gene TRBJ2-3; 8 nucleotides agree with TRBD1. The V segment lost 5 bases and the J segment 4 bases; nucleotides outside the gene matches: 8. The CDR3 extends over 15 amino acids. Germline CDR1 SGHTA, CDR2 FQGNSA.

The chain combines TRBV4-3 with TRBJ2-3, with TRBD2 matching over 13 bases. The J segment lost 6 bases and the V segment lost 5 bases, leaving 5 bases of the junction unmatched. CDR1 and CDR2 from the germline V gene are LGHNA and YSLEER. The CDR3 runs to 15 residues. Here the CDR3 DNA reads TGCGCCAGCAGCTCCGGGACTAGCGGGGCTGATACGCAGTATTTT. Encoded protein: CASSSGTSGADTQYF.

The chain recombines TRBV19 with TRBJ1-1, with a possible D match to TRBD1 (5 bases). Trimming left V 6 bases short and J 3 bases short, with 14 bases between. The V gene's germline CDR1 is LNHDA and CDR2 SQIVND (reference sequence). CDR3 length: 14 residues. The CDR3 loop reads CASSLGVGDTEAFF. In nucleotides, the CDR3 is TGTGCCAGTAGCCTTGGAGTGGGGGACACTGAAGCTTTCTTT.

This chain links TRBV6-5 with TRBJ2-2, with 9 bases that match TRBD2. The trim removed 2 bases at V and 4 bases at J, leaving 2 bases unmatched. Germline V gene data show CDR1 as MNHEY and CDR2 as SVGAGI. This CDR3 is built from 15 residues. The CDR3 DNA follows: TGTGCCAGCAGTTACAGCGGGGGGTTCACCGGGGAGCTGTTTTTT. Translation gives CASSYSGGFTGELFF.

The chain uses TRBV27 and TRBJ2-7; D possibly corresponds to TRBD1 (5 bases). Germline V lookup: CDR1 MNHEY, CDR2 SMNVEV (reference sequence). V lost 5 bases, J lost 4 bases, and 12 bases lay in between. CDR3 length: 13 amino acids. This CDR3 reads CASSRDSDYEQYF. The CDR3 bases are TGTGCCAGCAGTCGTGACAGCGATTACGAGCAGTACTTC.